This T cell receptor (beta chain) was identified during a study of T cell repertoires in cytomegalovirus infection. The V gene end was trimmed by 2 bases and the J gene end by 0 bases; junction bases not matched to a gene: 6. CDR3 length: 18 residues. The germline CDR1 and CDR2 sequences are SGHTA and FQGNSA. Study observations and caveats: Based on cumulative public TCR beta family frequency, carriers of CMV plus the relevant HLA were identified.

This clonotype has at least ten counts. Its antigen is as yet unknown. TCRdb reprocessed the reads via MiXCR and lists one record per CDR3 protein. The data show some 390,000 distinct CDR3 sequences, with 15% to 20% seen just once and roughly 9% held by the top ten. The rearrangement links TRBV7-2 to TRBJ2-1; 11 bases map to TRBD2. The origin of this receptor is a human donor in good health (CMV status not recorded). Some clones in this sample may be carry-over from other donors' samples. The sample consisted of PBMCs. The CDR3 spells CASSLKSGLAASYNEQFF. The CDR3 DNA sequence: TGTGCCAGCAGCTTAAAGTCGGGACTAGCGGCCTCCTACAATGAGCAGTTCTTC.